This T cell receptor (beta chain) came from a study of blood T cell repertoires in COVID-19. Study summary: COVID-19 samples collected from the United States, Italy and Spain covered acute and convalescent phases. In each case, the material was cDNA or gDNA derived from T cells, B-cell-depleted T cells, or PBMCs.

Original handling: By means of reference gene primer amplification, nucleated cell counts were estimated. TCRdb's copy holds only in-frame clones and misses some; the assay was immunoSEQ multiplex PCR. V, J and clone size reflect that table, while D and trimming were determined from the DNA. Here the sample spans hundreds of thousands of clones, about 87% being singletons. Trimming cost V 1 base and J 1 base, with 13 bases left between them. This CDR3 is built from 16 residues. Germline CDR1 SGDLS, CDR2 YYNGEE. The origin of this receptor is a woman in her thirties or forties who had recovered from COVID-19. Material for sequencing was peripheral blood. The rearrangement links TRBV9 to TRBJ2-3, with D perhaps TRBD2 (7 bases). CDR3 sequence (DNA): TGTGCCAGCAGCGTAAGGGGGAGGGTGGGCACAGATACGCAGTATTTT. As protein: CASSVRGRVGTDTQYF.